In this sample, the clone carrying this TCR beta chain turned up a few times. The entry originates in a study of blood T cell repertoires in COVID-19. As for the study in general: Material from acute and convalescent COVID-19 was sourced from the United States, Italy and Spain.

Clones were sequenced by immunoSEQ multiplex PCR, and TCRdb holds only the in-frame ones, with some missing. Of about 260,000 clones detected, roughly nine tenths appear once; the ten largest clones hold less than 5%. CDR1 is SGHRS and CDR2 is YFSETQ in the germline V gene. The CDR3 consists of 12 residues. V was trimmed by 7 bases and J by 2 bases, leaving 9 bases between them. This chain uses TRBV5-1 with TRBJ1-2; possible D gene TRBD1, 5 bases. Sample: peripheral blood. This TCR came from a man aged 55 to 69 who had recovered from COVID-19. The CDR3, as DNA: TGCGCCAGCGCGCGGGACAACTATGGCTACACCTTC. This translates into CASARDNYGYTF.